This T cell receptor beta chain was profiled in a study of shared clonotypes between healthy human individuals. Study-wide findings and caveats: Researchers found naive subsets generally carried larger estimated richness than memory subsets.

Sequencing used immunoSEQ multiplex PCR; TCRdb keeps in-frame clones, though not all of them. Among hundreds of thousands of clones, roughly 95% were seen once, and the ten largest hold less than 0.12%. Germline assignment: CDR1 SGHVS and CDR2 FQNEAQ. V lost 5 bases and J lost 0, with 20 bases in between. The length of the CDR3 is 18 residues. Terminally differentiated effector memory CD45RA+ cells were excluded from the naive CD8 cells, which were CD45RO-negative and positively selected for CCR7. Comments on this clone: Antigen unknown.

The sample consisted of naive CD8+ T cells sorted from blood. This clonotype was sampled from a woman in her 30s in good health. The chain combines TRBV7-8 with TRBJ2-1; D unclear. CDR3 in amino acids: CASSPHRNGLSSYNEQFF. The CDR3 region has the DNA TGTGCCAGCAGCCCGCATAGGAATGGTCTGAGCTCCTACAATGAGCAGTTCTTC. Looking up the rest from reference TRBV7-8 and TRBJ2-1 gives the full variable domain: GAGVSQSPRYKVAKRGQDVALRCDPISGHVSLFWYQQALGQGPEFLTYFQNEAQLDKSGLPSDRFFAERPEGSVSTLKIQRTQQEDSAVYLCASSPHRNGLSSYNEQFFGPGTRLTVL.